This T cell receptor beta chain was observed in a study of blood T cell repertoires in COVID-19. Produced via immunoSEQ multiplex PCR; TCRdb's table is partial and in-frame only. The sample contains roughly 170,000 clones, roughly nine tenths of which appear only once. The CDR3 runs to 16 residues. Trimming removed 4 bases from V and 1 base from J; junction bases left unmatched: 5. CDR1 is KGHDR, CDR2 SFDVKD, per germline. The specimen sequenced was peripheral blood. This chain connects TRBV24-1 to TRBJ2-1; 8 bases agree with TRBD1. The TCR originated in a man between 65 and 80 years old with active or convalescent COVID-19. CDR3 residues: CATSDRTGRSYNEQFF. CDR3 in DNA: TGTGCCACCAGTGACCGGACAGGGCGGTCCTACAATGAGCAGTTCTTC.